This T cell receptor beta chain came from a study of regulatory T cells in long-lasting Graves disease. Study background: For under 3 months, newly diagnosed Graves' patients had been taking antithyroid drugs.

CDR3-region Arm-PCR and iRepertoire HTBI primers produced the TCR beta libraries. TCRdb reprocessed the multiplex PCR reads with MiXCR, giving one entry per CDR3 protein. The sample records 320,000 or so distinct CDR3 sequences, 15% to 20% being singletons. Many counts were recorded for this clonotype. Its matching antigen is unknown. Study outcomes and limitations: Under persistent disease, TRBV28, TRBJ1-2 and TRBJ2-5 were used preferentially.

The time point here: newly diagnosed GD, antithyroid drugs for less than 3 months. PBMCs provided the RNA from which the TCR library was made. Under American Thyroid Association guidelines, Graves' disease was diagnosed. Germline V gene sequence: CDR1 MGHRA, CDR2 YSYEKL. V was pared by 1 base and J by 2 bases, with 18 bases between. The CDR3 is 17 residues long. The chain is built from TRBV4-1 and TRBJ2-7; tentatively, D is TRBD2 (6 bases). The source was peripheral blood mononuclear cells (PBMCs), collected at new diagnosis, from a patient treated with antithyroid drugs. The source is a female donor with Graves disease. DNA for the CDR3: TGCGCCAGCAGCCAAGTATTTGGGGAGACTAGTCCCTACGAGCAGTACTTC. It codes for CASSQVFGETSPYEQYF.